Presented here are 13 T cell receptor beta chains from one specimen sequenced in a study of shared clonotypes between healthy human individuals. It was CD45RO-negative cells, positively selected for CCR7, that made up naive CD8 cells, with terminally differentiated effector memory CD45RA+ cells excluded. Clones were read by immunoSEQ multiplex PCR, and TCRdb kept only the in-frame ones, dropping some. Among around 2,100,000 clones, over 85% were seen once, and the ten largest hold roughly 1.2%. The sequencing sample was made of naive CD8+ T cells sorted from blood. The receptors were gathered from a man between 18 and 29 years old in good health.

This clone was recorded only once. The chain has TRBV7-8 and TRBJ2-7; TRBD1 matches at 12 bases. Germline loops: CDR1 SGHVS, CDR2 FQNEAQ. The CDR3 contains 18 residues. J gave up 4 bases and V 5 bases, and 15 bases lay outside the gene matches. The CDR3 DNA is TGTGCCAGCAGCGACCCCCGGGACAGGGGGCAAGAAAAGTACGAGCAGTACTTC. Translated, it gives CASSDPRDRGQEKYEQYF.

As for this clone: Other DNA sequences in the sample encode the same CDR3. The rearrangement uses TRBV28 and TRBJ2-7; 7 bases are a match to TRBD1. The CDR3 length is 14 residues. J gave up 3 bases and V 1 base, and 3 bases lay outside the gene matches. Looked up from germline, CDR1 is MDHEN and CDR2 is SYDVKM. The DNA for the CDR3 is TGTGCCAGCAGTTTATTAGGGGGCAACTACGAGCAGTACTTC. Its protein product is CASSLLGGNYEQYF. Full variable domain (missing parts from reference TRBV28 and TRBJ2-7): DVKVTQSSRYLVKRTGEKVFLECVQDMDHENMFWYRQDPGLGLRLIYFSYDVKMKEKGDIPEGYSVSREKKERFSLILESASTNQTSMYLCASSLLGGNYEQYFGPGTRLTVT.

This chain joins TRBV7-9 and TRBJ1-2, with unresolved D. The germline V gene encodes CDR1 SEHNR and CDR2 FQNEAQ (reference sequence). Trimming shortened V by 6 bases and J by 6 bases, and 14 bases separated the two germline ends. The length of the CDR3 is 13 residues. Here the CDR3 reads CASSPGRIDGYTF. DNA for the CDR3: TGTGCCAGCAGTCCTGGACGGATTGATGGCTACACCTTC.

The V and J genes are TRBV5-1 and TRBJ2-7; 9 bases fit TRBD1. The V gene end was trimmed by 5 bases and the J gene end by 7 bases; junction bases not matched to a gene: 7. CDR3 length: 13 residues. Per germline, CDR1 SGHRS and CDR2 YFSETQ. CDR3: CASRMDRGGEQYF. DNA of the CDR3: TGCGCCAGCAGGATGGACAGGGGCGGAGAGCAGTACTTC.

The chain links TRBV19 to TRBJ1-5; TRBD1 matches at 7 bases. Losses at the gene ends were 7 bases for V and 2 bases for J; bases not matched to a gene: 8. The CDR3 is 15 residues long. CDR1 is LNHDA, CDR2 SQIVND, per germline (reference sequence). The CDR3 sequence is CASKVDREGNQPQHF. CDR3 sequence (DNA): TGTGCCAGTAAGGTTGACAGGGAGGGCAATCAGCCCCAGCATTTT. The variable domain in full, with the rest retrieved from reference TRBV19 and TRBJ1-5, is DGGITQSPKYLFRKEGQNVTLSCEQNLNHDAMYWYRQDPGQGLRLIYYSQIVNDFQKGDIAEGYSVSREKKESFPLTVTSAQKNPTAFYLCASKVDREGNQPQHFGDGTRLSIL.

The CDR3 spells CASSLVGQQFF. In DNA form, the CDR3 reads TGTGCCAGCAGCTTAGTAGGACAGCAGTTCTTC. The chain links TRBV11-2 to TRBJ2-1; no clear D. V was trimmed by 1 base and J by 11 bases, leaving 6 bases between them. This CDR3 is 11 amino acids long. Per germline, CDR1 SGHAT and CDR2 FQNNGV.

This chain uses TRBV4-1 with TRBJ1-1; D is ambiguous. Germline CDR1 and CDR2: MGHRA and YSYEKL. This CDR3 is built from 14 residues. The V gene lost 0 bases and the J gene lost 2 bases, with 7 bases spanning the gap. The chain's CDR3 is CASSQDIPNTEAFF. The CDR3 bases are TGCGCCAGCAGCCAAGATATACCCAACACTGAAGCTTTCTTT.

The J gene is TRBJ2-3, the V gene TRBV27, with 10 bases fitting TRBD2. This CDR3 has 15 amino acids. Germline CDR1 reads MNHEY; CDR2 reads SMNVEV (reference sequence). The V segment lost 6 bases and the J segment 2 bases; nucleotides outside the gene matches: 5. The CDR3 sequence is CASRVGTSDTDTQYF. Here the CDR3 DNA reads TGTGCCAGCAGGGTCGGGACTAGCGACACAGATACGCAGTATTTT.

This clone was observed a handful of times. The chain combines TRBV7-8 with TRBJ1-5, with TRBD1 as a possible D gene (5 bases). V lost 6 bases and J lost 6, with 12 bases in between. Germline V gene lookup returns CDR1 SGHVS and CDR2 FQNEAQ. This CDR3 spans 13 amino acids. The CDR3 loop reads CASSLQGPQPQHF. In DNA form, the CDR3 reads TGTGCCAGCAGTTTGCAGGGCCCTCAGCCCCAGCATTTT.

A single count supports this clone. The chain uses TRBV6-5 and TRBJ2-3; the match to TRBD2 covers 9 bases. The CDR3 totals 14 residues. Germline V lookup: CDR1 MNHEY, CDR2 SVGAGI. V gave up 8 bases and J gave up 3 bases; unmatched junction bases: 6. The CDR3: CASRSGGKTDTQYF. The CDR3 nucleotides are TGTGCCAGCCGTAGCGGGGGTAAAACAGATACGCAGTATTTT.

The rearrangement links TRBV14 to TRBJ2-7; TRBD1 might be the D (5 bases). CDR1 and CDR2 from the germline V gene are SGHDN and FVKESK. The CDR3 covers 13 residues. Trimming cost V 3 bases and J 5 bases, with 11 bases left between them. The CDR3 sequence: CASSQQGGNEQYF. The CDR3 DNA sequence: TGTGCCAGCAGCCAGCAGGGCGGCAACGAGCAGTACTTC.

The chain couples TRBV11-2 to TRBJ2-7; D unclear. The CDR3 has 11 amino acids. V lost 5 bases and J 6 bases, leaving 8 bases between the germline ends. Per germline, CDR1 SGHAT and CDR2 FQNNGV. The CDR3 DNA follows: TGTGCCAGCAGCCTTGCCTCCGAGCAGTACTTC. Translation: CASSLASEQYF.

V usage is TRBV9 and J usage is TRBJ2-1, with a possible D match to TRBD2 (5 bases). V lost 3 bases to trimming and J lost 8 bases, with 15 bases between them. Germline V lookup: CDR1 SGDLS, CDR2 YYNGEE. This CDR3 comprises 14 residues. The DNA of the CDR3 is TGTGCCAGCAGCGCTGGCTCTTCCGGGGATGAGCAGTTCTTC. It specifies CASSAGSSGDEQFF.